The TCR beta chain described here comes from a study of tumor-infiltrating lymphocytes in primary liver carcinoma. As concerns this clonotype: A much larger clone sits a single nucleotide away, making a read error possible.

The authors took blood RNA from unsorted whole blood and also extracted germline DNA. Losses at the gene ends were 4 bases for V and 0 bases for J; bases not matched to a gene: 7. CDR3 length: 15 amino acids. Per germline, CDR1 SQVTM and CDR2 ANQGSEA. The investigators made TCR beta cDNA from roughly 0.45 ug total RNA, using a constant-region primer. Investigators got TCR beta libraries out of three nested multiplex PCR rounds, done with slightly modified ARM-PCR. Researchers ran the first two PCR rounds for roughly 10 cycles each with TRBV1-TRBV30 forward primers and a C-beta reverse primer. TCRdb reprocessed the multiplex PCR reads with MiXCR, giving one entry per CDR3 protein. The data show around 330,000 distinct CDR3 sequences, 50% to 75% seen once.

Source material: peripheral blood. The rearrangement joins TRBV29-1 to TRBJ2-3; 7 positions match TRBD1. The TCR was taken from a woman aged 25 to 45 with primary liver carcinoma and hepatitis B virus infection. The CDR3 here is CSVVRTGDSTDTQYF. Written as DNA, the CDR3 is TGCAGCGTTGTACGGACAGGTGATAGCACAGATACGCAGTATTTT.